The T cell receptor beta chain described here comes from a study of tumour-infiltrating T cells in Burkitt lymphoma. In the study overall: Productive clonality predicted overall and progression-free survival.

The assay was immunoSEQ multiplex PCR, and TCRdb's table has in-frame clones only and misses some. This table has 45,000 to 60,000 clones, roughly 31% appearing once. The germline V gene encodes CDR1 SGHDN and CDR2 FVKESK. CDR3 length equals 11 residues. The ends were cut back, 6 bases at V and 7 bases at J, with 9 bases in the middle. This clonotype was sampled from a human donor with Burkitt lymphoma. Material for sequencing was tumor tissue. This chain links TRBV14 with TRBJ2-5; D is possibly TRBD2 (6 bases). DNA of the CDR3: TGTGCCAGCAGTCAGGAGGGGACCCAGTACTTC. Its translation: CASSQEGTQYF.